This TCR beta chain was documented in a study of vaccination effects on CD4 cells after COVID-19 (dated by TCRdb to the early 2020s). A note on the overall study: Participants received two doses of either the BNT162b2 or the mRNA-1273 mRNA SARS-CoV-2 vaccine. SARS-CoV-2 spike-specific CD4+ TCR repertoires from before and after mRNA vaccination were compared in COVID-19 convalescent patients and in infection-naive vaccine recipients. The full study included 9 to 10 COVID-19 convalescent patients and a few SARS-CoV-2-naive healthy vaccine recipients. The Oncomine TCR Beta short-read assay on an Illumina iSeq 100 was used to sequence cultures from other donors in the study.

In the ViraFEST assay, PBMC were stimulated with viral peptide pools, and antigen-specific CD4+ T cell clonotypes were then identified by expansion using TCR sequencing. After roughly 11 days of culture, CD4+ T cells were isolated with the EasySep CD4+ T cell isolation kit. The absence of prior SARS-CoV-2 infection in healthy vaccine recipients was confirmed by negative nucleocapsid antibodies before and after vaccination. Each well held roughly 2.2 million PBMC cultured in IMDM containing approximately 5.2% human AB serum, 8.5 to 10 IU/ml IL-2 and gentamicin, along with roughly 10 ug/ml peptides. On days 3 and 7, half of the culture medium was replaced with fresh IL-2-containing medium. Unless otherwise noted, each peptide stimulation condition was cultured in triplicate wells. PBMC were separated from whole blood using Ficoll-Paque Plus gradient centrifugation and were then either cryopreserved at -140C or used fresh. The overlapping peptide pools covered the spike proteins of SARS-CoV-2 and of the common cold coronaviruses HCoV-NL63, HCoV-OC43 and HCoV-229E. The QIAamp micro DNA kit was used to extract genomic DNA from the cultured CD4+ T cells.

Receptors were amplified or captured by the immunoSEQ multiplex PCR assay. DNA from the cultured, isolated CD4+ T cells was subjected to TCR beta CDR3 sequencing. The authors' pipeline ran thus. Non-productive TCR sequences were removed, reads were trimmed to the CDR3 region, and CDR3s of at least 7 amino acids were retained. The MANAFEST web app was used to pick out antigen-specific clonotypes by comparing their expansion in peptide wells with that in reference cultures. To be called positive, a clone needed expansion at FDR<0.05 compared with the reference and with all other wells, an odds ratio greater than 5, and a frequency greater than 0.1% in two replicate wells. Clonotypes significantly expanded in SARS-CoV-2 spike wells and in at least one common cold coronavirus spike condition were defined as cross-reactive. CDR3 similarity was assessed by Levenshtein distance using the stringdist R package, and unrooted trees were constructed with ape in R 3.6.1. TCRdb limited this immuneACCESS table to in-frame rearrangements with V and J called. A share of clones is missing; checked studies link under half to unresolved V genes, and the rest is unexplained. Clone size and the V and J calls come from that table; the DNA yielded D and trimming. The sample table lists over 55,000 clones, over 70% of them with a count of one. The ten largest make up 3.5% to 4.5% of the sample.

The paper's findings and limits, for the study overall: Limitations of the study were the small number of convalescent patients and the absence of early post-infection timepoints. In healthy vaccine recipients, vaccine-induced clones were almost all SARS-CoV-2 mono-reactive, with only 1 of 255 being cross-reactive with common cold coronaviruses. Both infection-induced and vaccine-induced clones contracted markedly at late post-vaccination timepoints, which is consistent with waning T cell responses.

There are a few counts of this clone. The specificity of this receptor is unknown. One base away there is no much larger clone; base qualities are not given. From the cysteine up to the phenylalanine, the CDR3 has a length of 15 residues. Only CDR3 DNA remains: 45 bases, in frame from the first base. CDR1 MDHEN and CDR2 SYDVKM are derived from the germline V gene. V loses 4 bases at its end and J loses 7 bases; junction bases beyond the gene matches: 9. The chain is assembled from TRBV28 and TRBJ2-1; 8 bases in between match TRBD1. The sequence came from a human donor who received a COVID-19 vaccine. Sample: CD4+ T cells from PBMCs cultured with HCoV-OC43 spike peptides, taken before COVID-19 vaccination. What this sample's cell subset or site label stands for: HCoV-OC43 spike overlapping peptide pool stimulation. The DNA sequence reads TGTGCCAGCAGTTCACCCTGGACAGGGACGAATGAGCAGTTCTTC. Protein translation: CASSSPWTGTNEQFF.